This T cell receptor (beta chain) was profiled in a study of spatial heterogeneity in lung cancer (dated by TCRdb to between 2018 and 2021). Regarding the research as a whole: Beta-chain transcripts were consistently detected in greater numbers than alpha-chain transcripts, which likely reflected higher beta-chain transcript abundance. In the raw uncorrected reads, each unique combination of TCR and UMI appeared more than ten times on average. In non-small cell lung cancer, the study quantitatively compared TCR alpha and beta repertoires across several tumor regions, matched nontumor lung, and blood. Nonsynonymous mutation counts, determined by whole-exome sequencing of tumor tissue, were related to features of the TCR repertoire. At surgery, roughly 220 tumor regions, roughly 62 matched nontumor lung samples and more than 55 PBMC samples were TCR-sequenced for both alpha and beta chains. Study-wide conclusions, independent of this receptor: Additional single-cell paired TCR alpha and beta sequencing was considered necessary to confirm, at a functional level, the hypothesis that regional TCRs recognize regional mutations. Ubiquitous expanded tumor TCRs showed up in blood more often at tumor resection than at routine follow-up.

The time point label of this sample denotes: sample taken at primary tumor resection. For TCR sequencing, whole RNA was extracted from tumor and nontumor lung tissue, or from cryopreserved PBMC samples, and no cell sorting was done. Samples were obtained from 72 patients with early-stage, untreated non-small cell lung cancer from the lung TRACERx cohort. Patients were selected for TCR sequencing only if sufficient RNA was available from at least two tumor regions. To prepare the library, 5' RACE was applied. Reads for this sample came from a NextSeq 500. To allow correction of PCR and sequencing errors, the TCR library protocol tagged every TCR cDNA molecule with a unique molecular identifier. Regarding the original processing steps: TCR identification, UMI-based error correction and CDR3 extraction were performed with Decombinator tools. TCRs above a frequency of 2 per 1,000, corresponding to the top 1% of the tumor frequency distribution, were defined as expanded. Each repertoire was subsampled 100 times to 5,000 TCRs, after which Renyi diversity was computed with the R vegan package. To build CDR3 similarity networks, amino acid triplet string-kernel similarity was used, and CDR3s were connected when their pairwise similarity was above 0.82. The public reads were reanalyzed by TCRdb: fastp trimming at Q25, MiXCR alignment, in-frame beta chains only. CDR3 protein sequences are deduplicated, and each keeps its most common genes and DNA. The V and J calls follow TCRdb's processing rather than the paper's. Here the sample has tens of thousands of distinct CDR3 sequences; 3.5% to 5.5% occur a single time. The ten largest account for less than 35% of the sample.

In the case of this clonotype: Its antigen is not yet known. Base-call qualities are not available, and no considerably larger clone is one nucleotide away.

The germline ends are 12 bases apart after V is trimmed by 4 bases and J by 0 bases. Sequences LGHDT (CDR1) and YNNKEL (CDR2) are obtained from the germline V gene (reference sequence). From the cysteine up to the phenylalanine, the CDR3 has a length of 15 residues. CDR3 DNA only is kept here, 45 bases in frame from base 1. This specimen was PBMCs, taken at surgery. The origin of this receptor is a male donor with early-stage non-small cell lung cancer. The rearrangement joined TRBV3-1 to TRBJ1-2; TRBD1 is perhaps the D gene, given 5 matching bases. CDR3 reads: CASSLGVGANYGYTF. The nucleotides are TGTGCCAGCAGCCTGGGGGTAGGGGCTAACTATGGCTACACCTTC.